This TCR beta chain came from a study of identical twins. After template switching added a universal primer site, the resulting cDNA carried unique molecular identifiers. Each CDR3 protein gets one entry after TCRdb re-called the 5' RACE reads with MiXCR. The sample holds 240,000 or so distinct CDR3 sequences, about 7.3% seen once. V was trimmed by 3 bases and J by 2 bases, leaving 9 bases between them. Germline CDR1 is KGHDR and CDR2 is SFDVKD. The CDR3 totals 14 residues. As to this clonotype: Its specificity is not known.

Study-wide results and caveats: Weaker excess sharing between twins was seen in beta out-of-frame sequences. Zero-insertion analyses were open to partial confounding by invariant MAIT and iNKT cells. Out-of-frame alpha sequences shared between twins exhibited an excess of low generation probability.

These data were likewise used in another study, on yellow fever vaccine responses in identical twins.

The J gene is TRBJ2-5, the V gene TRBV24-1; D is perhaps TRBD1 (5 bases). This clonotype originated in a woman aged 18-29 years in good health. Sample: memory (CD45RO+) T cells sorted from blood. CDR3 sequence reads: CATSDPQGQETQYF. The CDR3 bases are TGTGCCACCAGTGATCCCCAGGGTCAAGAGACCCAGTACTTC.